This T cell receptor (beta chain) was retrieved from a study of human T cells and chemical hapten exposure. Overall study findings and caveats: TCRs exceeding a frequency of 1 in 1000 stayed unchanged under DPC sensitization.

The study used a library that attached unique molecular identifiers to individual cDNA molecules. TCRdb reprocessed the RACE reads via MiXCR and lists one record per CDR3 protein. The sample lists around 250,000 distinct CDR3 sequences, approximately 8.6% seen once, with 2.3% in the top ten. Time point meaning: pre-sensitization, week 0. Noted treatment: therapeutic diphenylcyclopropenone sensitization with weekly scalp DPC. The ends were cut back, 5 bases at V and 3 bases at J, with 19 bases in the middle. CDR1 is MDHEN and CDR2 is SYDVKM in the germline V gene. This CDR3 is 16 amino acids long. This clonotype was counted at least ten times. Its antigen is not known.

The sequencing here drew on whole blood, taken in connection with sensitization to the hapten diphenylcyclopropenone (DPC). V usage is TRBV28 and J usage is TRBJ1-2, with D possibly being TRBD1 (6 bases). The sequence was collected from a woman in her 40s with alopecia areata. Some clones in this sample may be carry-over from other donors' samples. This chain's CDR3 is CASSPPAQGTYYGYTF. Here the CDR3 DNA reads TGTGCCAGCAGTCCCCCGGCGCAGGGGACTTACTATGGCTACACCTTC.